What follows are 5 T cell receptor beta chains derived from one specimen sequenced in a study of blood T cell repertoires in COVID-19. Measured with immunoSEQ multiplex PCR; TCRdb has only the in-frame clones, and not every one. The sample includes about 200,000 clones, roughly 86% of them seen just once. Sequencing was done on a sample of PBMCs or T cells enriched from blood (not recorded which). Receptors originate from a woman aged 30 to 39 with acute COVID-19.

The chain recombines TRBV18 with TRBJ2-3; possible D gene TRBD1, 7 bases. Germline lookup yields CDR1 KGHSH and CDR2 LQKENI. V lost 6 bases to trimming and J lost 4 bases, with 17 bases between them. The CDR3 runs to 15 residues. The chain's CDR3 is CASSGGDRAADTQYF. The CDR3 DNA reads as TGTGCCAGCTCGGGGGGAGACAGGGCGGCAGATACGCAGTATTTT.

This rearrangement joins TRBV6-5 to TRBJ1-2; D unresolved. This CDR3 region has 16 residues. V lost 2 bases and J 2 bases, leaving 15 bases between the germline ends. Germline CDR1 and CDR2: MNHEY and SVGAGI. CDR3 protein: CASSYPPHDINYGYTF. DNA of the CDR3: TGTGCCAGCAGTTACCCCCCCCACGACATAAACTATGGCTACACCTTC.

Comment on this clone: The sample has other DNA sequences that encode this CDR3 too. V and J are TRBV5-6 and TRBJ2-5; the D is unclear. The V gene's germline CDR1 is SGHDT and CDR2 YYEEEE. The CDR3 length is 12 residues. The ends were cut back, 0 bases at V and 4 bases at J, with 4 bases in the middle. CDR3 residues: CASSLGVETQYF. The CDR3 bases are TGTGCCAGCAGCTTGGGAGTAGAGACCCAGTACTTC.

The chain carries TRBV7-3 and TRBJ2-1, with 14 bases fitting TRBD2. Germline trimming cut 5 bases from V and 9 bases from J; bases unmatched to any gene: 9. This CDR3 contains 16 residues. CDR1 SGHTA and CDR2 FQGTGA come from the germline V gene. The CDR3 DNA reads TGTGCCAGCAGCCCCCGACTAGCGGGGGGGCAAAGTGAGCAGTTCTTC. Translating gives CASSPRLAGGQSEQFF.

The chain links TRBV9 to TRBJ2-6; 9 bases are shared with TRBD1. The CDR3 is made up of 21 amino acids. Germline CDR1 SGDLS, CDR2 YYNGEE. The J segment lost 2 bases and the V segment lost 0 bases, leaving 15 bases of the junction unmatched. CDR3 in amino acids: CASSVVKGQGPLPAGANVLTF. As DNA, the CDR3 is TGTGCCAGCAGCGTAGTCAAGGGACAGGGCCCGTTACCGGCTGGGGCCAACGTCCTGACTTTC.